Described below is a single T cell receptor (beta chain) sequence and its context. Its specificity is unknown. Source study methods: CDR3 differences across clinicopathological groups were used to build a distant-metastasis classifier for papillary thyroid cancer. MiXCR was used by TCRdb to re-call the PCR reads. These V and J calls derive from TCRdb rather than the authors' analysis. This repertoire shows around 31,000 clones, 15% found once; its top ten account for 15% to 20%. Patients underwent thyroid surgery, and none had received any treatment before it. The sample belongs to a study of metastatic and nonmetastatic thyroid tumors. Study overall: Malignant and benign thyroid patients had repertoires compared in peripheral blood and tumor or nodule tissue.

Study results and limitations: Significantly greater TCR beta diversity was reportedly found in malignant thyroid tumors than in benign nodules (in blood and tumor).

The CDR3 covers 15 residues. V was pared by 3 bases and J by 8 bases, with 11 bases of the junction left unmatched. Germline V gives CDR1 SGHRS, CDR2 YFSETQ. The receptor's source is a male donor with papillary thyroid cancer or a benign thyroid nodule (not recorded which). Some clones in this sample may be carry-over from other donors' samples. The sequenced sample consisted of blood. The V call is TRBV5-1, the J call TRBJ1-1; 9 bases align to TRBD1. The CDR3 bases are TGCGCCAGCAGCTCAGGGACAGGGAGTTCCCTAGAAGCTTTCTTT. Residues: CASSSGTGSSLEAFF.